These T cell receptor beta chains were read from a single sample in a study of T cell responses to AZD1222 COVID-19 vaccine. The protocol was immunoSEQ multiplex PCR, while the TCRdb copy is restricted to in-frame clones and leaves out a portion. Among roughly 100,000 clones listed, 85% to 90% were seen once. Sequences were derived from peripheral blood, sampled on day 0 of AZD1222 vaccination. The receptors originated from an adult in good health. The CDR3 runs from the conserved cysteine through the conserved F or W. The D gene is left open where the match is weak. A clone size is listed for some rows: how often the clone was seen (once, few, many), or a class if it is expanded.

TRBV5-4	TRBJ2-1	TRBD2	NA	TGTGCCAGCAGCTCTCGACTAGCGGGAGGATCTGGGAATGAGCAGTTCTTC	CASSSRLAGGSGNEQFF
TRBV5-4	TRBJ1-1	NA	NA	TGTGCCAGCAGGCGGGACACGTCGGCCGCTTTCTTT	CASRRDTSAAFF
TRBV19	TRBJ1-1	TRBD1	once	TGTGCCAGTAGTCTCCTCGGACAGGCGGAACCCCTCTTT	CASSLLGQAEPLF
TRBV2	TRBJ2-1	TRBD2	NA	TGTGCCAGCAGTGAAGGTCTTTGGGCTAGCGGGAGGAGAAATGAGCAGTTCTTC	CASSEGLWASGRRNEQFF
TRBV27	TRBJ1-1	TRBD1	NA	TGTGCCAGCAGTTTAACTACAGGGGGCCGTTACGCTGAAGCTTTCTTT	CASSLTTGGRYAEAFF
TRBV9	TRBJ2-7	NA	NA	TGTGCCAGCAGCGCCAGTACAGTCAGCCAAGGCGAGCAGTACTTC	CASSASTVSQGEQYF
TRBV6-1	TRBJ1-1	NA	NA	TGTGCCAGCAGTGAAGTAAGGGGATCTGAAGCTTTCTTT	CASSEVRGSEAFF
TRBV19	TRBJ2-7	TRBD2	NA	TGTGCCAGTAGTTCCGTTGGACTAGCGGGAGCCCTCTCCTACGAGCAGTACTTC	CASSSVGLAGALSYEQYF
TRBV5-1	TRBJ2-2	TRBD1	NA	TGCGCCAGCAGCCCGGGACAGGGGGTGTACACCGGGGAGCTGTTTTTT	CASSPGQGVYTGELFF
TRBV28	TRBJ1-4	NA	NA	TGTGCCAGCAGTTTATTCAGGGGCGAAAAACTGTTTTTT	CASSLFRGEKLFF
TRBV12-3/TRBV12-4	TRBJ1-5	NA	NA	TGTGCCAGCAGCCCGGGGCATCAGCCCCAGCATTTT	CASSPGHQPQHF
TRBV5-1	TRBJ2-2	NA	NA	TGCGCCAGCAGCTTGGCCGGACTCACCGGGGAGCTGTTTTTT	CASSLAGLTGELFF
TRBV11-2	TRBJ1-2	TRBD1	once	TGTGCCAGCAGCCCCCGGACAGGGGCCTCTGGGTATGGCTACACCTTC	CASSPRTGASGYGYTF
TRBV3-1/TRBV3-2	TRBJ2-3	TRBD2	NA	TGTGCCAGCAGCCCCCCATTGACGGGAGGCTCAGATACGCAGTATTTT	CASSPPLTGGSDTQYF
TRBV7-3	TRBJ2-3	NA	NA	TGTGCCAGCAGCTTAGGTTCCAATGGGGCGGGAGATACGCAGTATTTT	CASSLGSNGAGDTQYF
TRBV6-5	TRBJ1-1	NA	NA	TGTGCCAGCAGTTCCGGGGGCGCGGGGAACACTGAAGCTTTCTTT	CASSSGGAGNTEAFF
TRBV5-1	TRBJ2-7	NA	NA	TGCGCCAGCAGCAGCAGCCAGGTGGAGCAGTACTTC	CASSSSQVEQYF
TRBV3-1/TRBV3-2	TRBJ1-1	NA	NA	TGTGCCAGCAGCCAGACCCGGGCCCTCCAGAACACTGAAGCTTTCTTT	CASSQTRALQNTEAFF
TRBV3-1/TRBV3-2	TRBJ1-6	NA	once	TGTGCCAGCAGCCAAAGTACAAATAATTCACCCCTCCACTTT	CASSQSTNNSPLHF
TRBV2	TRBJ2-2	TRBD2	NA	TGTGCCAGCAGTCCTGGGCTAGCGGTTAAGAACACCGGGGAGCTGTTTTTT	CASSPGLAVKNTGELFF
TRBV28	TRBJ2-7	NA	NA	TGTGCCAGCAGGACTGGACAAGGCTACGAGCAGTACTTC	CASRTGQGYEQYF
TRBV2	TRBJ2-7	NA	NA	TGTGCCAGCAGCGCAAGGGACGTATTCTTC	CASSARDVFF
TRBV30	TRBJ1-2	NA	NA	TGTGCCTGGAGTAAGGGGGGTACCGGTTATGGCTACACCTTC	CAWSKGGTGYGYTF
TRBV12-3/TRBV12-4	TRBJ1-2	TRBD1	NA	TGTGCCAGCAGTCGGGACAGGGATGGCTACACCTTC	CASSRDRDGYTF
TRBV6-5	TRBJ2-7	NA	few	TGTGCCAGCAGTTACTCGAGGGCGGCCTACGAGCAGTACTTC	CASSYSRAAYEQYF
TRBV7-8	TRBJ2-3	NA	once	TGTGCCAGCAGCCCGACCCGGGACTTGAGGTTGTCAGATACGCAGTATTTT	CASSPTRDLRLSDTQYF
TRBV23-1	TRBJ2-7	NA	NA	TGCGCCAGCAGTCAAGAGGGGCCCCTCGATTACGAGCAGTACTTC	CASSQEGPLDYEQYF
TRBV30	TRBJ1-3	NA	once	TGTGCCTGGAGTGCAGGGCTTACTGGAAACACCATATATTTT	CAWSAGLTGNTIYF
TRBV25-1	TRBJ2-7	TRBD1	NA	TGTGCCACCGGGGCAGGGGGACAGAACTACGAGCAGTACTTC	CATGAGGQNYEQYF
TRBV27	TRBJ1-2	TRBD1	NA	TGTGCCAGCAGTTGGACAGGGGGCGGCTATGGCTACACCTTC	CASSWTGGGYGYTF
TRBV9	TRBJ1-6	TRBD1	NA	TGTGCCAGCGCCAGCTGGGGACAGGGCGATAATTCACCCCTCCACTTT	CASASWGQGDNSPLHF
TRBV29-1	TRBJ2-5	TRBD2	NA	TGCAGCGTCCGCCGGCTAGCGGGAGAGACCCAGTACTTC	CSVRRLAGETQYF
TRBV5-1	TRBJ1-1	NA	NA	TGCGCCAGCAGCTTAGGAGCACTCGAGGGAACTGAAGCTTTCTTT	CASSLGALEGTEAFF
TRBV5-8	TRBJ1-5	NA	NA	TGTGCCAGCAGCCCCCGACGGGGGGATAGCAATCAGCCCCAGCATTTT	CASSPRRGDSNQPQHF
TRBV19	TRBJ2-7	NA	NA	TGTGCCAGTAGCAAACCAGGAACCTCCTACGAGCAGTACTTC	CASSKPGTSYEQYF
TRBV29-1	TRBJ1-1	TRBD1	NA	TGCAGCATCTGGGGGTTGACAGGGTGGTATGCCACTGAAGCTTTCTTT	CSIWGLTGWYATEAFF
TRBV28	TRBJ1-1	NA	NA	TGTGCCAGCGCTGGGCCAGGGGCTAGGGACACTGAAGCTTTCTTT	CASAGPGARDTEAFF
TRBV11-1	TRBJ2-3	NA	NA	TGTGCCAGCACCCCCCAGGGAGCTGGCACAGATACGCAGTATTTT	CASTPQGAGTDTQYF
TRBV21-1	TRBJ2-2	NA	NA	TGTGCCAGCAGCAAAGTCACCCTCAGCGGGGGTTCCACCGGGGAGCTGTTTTTT	CASSKVTLSGGSTGELFF
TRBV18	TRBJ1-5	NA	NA	TGTGCCAGCTCACTCCTGGACGGTGGGAGCAATCAGCCCCAGCATTTT	CASSLLDGGSNQPQHF
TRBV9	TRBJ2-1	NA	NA	TGTGCCAGCAGCCTTACAGGGATCAATGAGCAGTTCTTC	CASSLTGINEQFF
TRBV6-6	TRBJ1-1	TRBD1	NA	TGTGCCAGCAGACAAACAGGGGGCACTGAAGCTTTCTTT	CASRQTGGTEAFF
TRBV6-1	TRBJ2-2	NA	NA	TGTGCCAGCAGTGACTTCGGGACGGCGAACACCGGGGAGCTGTTTTTT	CASSDFGTANTGELFF
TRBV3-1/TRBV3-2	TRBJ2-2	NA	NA	TGTGCCAGCAGCCAAGAGCCCACCACCGGGGAGCTGTTTTTT	CASSQEPTTGELFF
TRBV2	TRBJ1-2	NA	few	TGTGCCAGCAGTGAAGCCCGTCTACGTGGCTACACCTTC	CASSEARLRGYTF
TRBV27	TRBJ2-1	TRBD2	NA	TGTGCCAGCAGTTGGGAGGGACCGATGTACAATGAGCAGTTCTTC	CASSWEGPMYNEQFF
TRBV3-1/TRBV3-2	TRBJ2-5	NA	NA	TGTGCCAGCAGCCGACTCCAAGAGACCCAGTACTTC	CASSRLQETQYF
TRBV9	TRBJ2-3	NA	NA	TGTGCCAGCAGCGTAATGTCTAGCAGCACAGATACGCAGTATTTT	CASSVMSSSTDTQYF
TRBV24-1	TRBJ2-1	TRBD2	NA	TGTGCCACCAGTGATCGAACCGGGACTAGCGGGAGGTCCTACAATGAGCAGTTCTTC	CATSDRTGTSGRSYNEQFF
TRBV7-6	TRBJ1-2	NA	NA	TGTGCCAGCAGCTTAACAGCAGGAGACAGCTATGGCTACACCTTC	CASSLTAGDSYGYTF
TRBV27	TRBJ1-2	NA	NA	TGTGCCAGCAGCCAACGCAGGGTAGACTATGGCTACACCTTC	CASSQRRVDYGYTF
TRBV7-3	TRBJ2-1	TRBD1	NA	TGTGCCAGCAGCTTACGGCAGGGGGCGTACAATGAGCAGTTCTTC	CASSLRQGAYNEQFF